The 22 T cell receptor beta chains listed next were all sequenced from one sample in a study of T cells in Graves' hyperthyroidism and ophthalmopathy. RNA transcripts provided the source from which TCR beta CDR3 regions were amplified. Primed by the HTBI set, a first-round RT-PCR was run on the TCR CDR3. In TCRdb, the multiplex PCR reads were re-called with MiXCR into one record per CDR3 protein. The sample includes under 350,000 distinct CDR3 sequences, 17% seen only once; the top ten take around 55%. The material sequenced was blood. These receptors were obtained from a woman between 55 and 75 years old with Graves' ophthalmopathy.

This clonotype was seen ten or more times. The chain recombines TRBV5-1 with TRBJ1-2, with 10 bases lining up with TRBD1. Looked up from germline, CDR1 is SGHRS and CDR2 is YFSETQ. The CDR3 consists of 14 residues. V was pared by 3 bases and J by 6 bases, with 5 bases of the junction left unmatched. CDR3 DNA sequence: TGCGCCAGCAGCTCGACAGGGGGCGCCGATGGCTACACCTTC. It is translated as CASSSTGGADGYTF.

This clonotype has ten or more counts. The chain combines TRBV7-2 with TRBJ2-7; D uncertain. This CDR3 spans 13 amino acids. Looked up from germline, CDR1 is SGHTA and CDR2 is FQGNSA. The V and J ends lost 2 bases and 4 bases respectively, with 9 bases between them. The CDR3 DNA reads as TGTGCCAGCAGCTTACCCCGAAGATACGAGCAGTACTTC. It specifies CASSLPRRYEQYF.

The chain carries TRBV7-2 and TRBJ2-1; 11 bases agree with TRBD2. Germline V gene sequence: CDR1 SGHTA, CDR2 FQGNSA. The trim removed 2 bases at V and 0 bases at J, leaving 9 bases unmatched. The CDR3 length is 19 residues. The CDR3 protein is CASSLTGGTSGSSYNEQFF. As DNA, the CDR3 is TGTGCCAGCAGCTTAACGGGGGGGACTAGCGGAAGCTCCTACAATGAGCAGTTCTTC.

The sample holds many counts of this clonotype. The rearrangement uses TRBV20-1 and TRBJ2-3; the match to TRBD2 covers 7 bases. From germline, CDR1 is DFQATT and CDR2 SNEGSKA (reference sequence). The CDR3 extends over 16 amino acids. The V gene end was trimmed by 4 bases and the J gene end by 0 bases; junction bases not matched to a gene: 10. CDR3 in DNA: TGCAGTGCTACCGGCTTGGATAGCGGGAGCACAGATACGCAGTATTTT. Translation: CSATGLDSGSTDTQYF.

This clonotype was seen just once. Written as DNA, the CDR3 is TGTGCTAGTGGTTTCAACACAGATACGCAGTATTTT. As protein: CASGFNTDTQYF. The chain combines TRBV12-5 with TRBJ2-3, with unresolved D. CDR3 length: 12 amino acids. The germline V gene has CDR1 LGHNT and CDR2 FRNRAP. With 3 bases removed from V and 2 bases from J, the gap between germline ends came to 3 bases.

The chain has TRBV9 and TRBJ1-2; D possibly corresponds to TRBD1 (5 bases). The CDR3 consists of 14 residues. Germline loops: CDR1 SGDLS, CDR2 YYNGEE. V was shortened by 2 bases and J by 5 bases, with 13 bases between the two germline ends. The CDR3 sequence: CASSVDSGGYGYTF. The CDR3 region has the DNA TGTGCCAGCAGCGTGGACTCGGGGGGGTATGGCTACACCTTC.

This clonotype has just a few counts. The V gene is TRBV5-1, the J gene TRBJ2-5, with 12 bases that match TRBD2. Germline V lookup: CDR1 SGHRS, CDR2 YFSETQ. This CDR3 contains 16 residues. V lost 1 base and J lost 2; bases outside the gene matches: 3. The CDR3 region is CASSLNGLAGQETQYF. Written as DNA, the CDR3 is TGCGCCAGCAGCTTGAACGGACTAGCGGGACAAGAGACCCAGTACTTC.

The sample holds a few counts of this clonotype. The chain couples TRBV20-1 to TRBJ2-1; 8 bases fit TRBD2. Germline CDR1 DFQATT, CDR2 SNEGSKA (reference sequence). CDR3 length: 15 amino acids. After removal of 5 bases from V and 8 bases from J, the junction contained 14 bases not matched to a gene. The CDR3 reads CSAPPLVAGGHEQFF. The DNA of the CDR3 is TGCAGTGCTCCCCCCTTGGTGGCGGGGGGACATGAGCAGTTCTTC.

This clonotype showed up many times. V is TRBV28 and J is TRBJ2-3; possibly TRBD1 for D (5 bases). The CDR3 spans 14 residues. Germline lookup yields CDR1 MDHEN and CDR2 SYDVKM. V lost 7 bases and J lost 0, with 11 bases in between. Written as DNA, the CDR3 is TGTGCCAGCACCCTCCCAGGGAGCACAGATACGCAGTATTTT. Protein: CASTLPGSTDTQYF.

The chain combines TRBV19 with TRBJ2-1; TRBD1 matches at 8 bases. Per the germline V gene, CDR1 is LNHDA and CDR2 is SQIVND (reference sequence). V lost 5 bases, J lost 3 bases, and 3 bases stayed unmatched. This CDR3 has 14 residues. This chain's CDR3 is CASSRQGNYNEQFF. CDR3 in DNA: TGTGCCAGTAGTCGACAGGGGAACTACAATGAGCAGTTCTTC.

This clonotype has ten or more counts. As DNA, the CDR3 is TGTGCCAGCAATCAACAGGACTCCTACGAGCAGTACTTC. Encoded protein: CASNQQDSYEQYF. This chain joins TRBV6-2 or TRBV6-3 and TRBJ2-7; TRBD1 is a possible D gene (5 bases). The CDR3 spans 13 residues. The germline V and J ends were trimmed by 7 bases and 0 bases, with 10 bases remaining between them. Germline CDR1 is MNHEY and CDR2 is SVGEGT.

This clonotype was detected ten times or more. V is TRBV3-1 and J is TRBJ2-1; no clear D. The CDR3 consists of 15 residues. CDR1 is LGHDT and CDR2 is YNNKEL in the germline V gene (reference sequence). Between the trimmed V and J ends, which lost 0 bases and 2 bases, there was a span of 8 bases. The CDR3 reads CASSQELNPYNEQFF. CDR3 in DNA: TGTGCCAGCAGCCAAGAGCTAAACCCCTACAATGAGCAGTTCTTC.

The chain has TRBV5-1 and TRBJ1-5, with unresolved D. CDR3 size: 18 residues. Between the trimmed V and J ends, which lost 4 bases and 2 bases, there was a span of 22 bases. Germline lookup yields CDR1 SGHRS and CDR2 YFSETQ. The CDR3 DNA sequence: TGCGCCAGCAGCCCGATTAGGCAAGAGAGGGAAGGCAATCAGCCCCAGCATTTT. Its translation: CASSPIRQEREGNQPQHF.

This clonotype was detected many times. This sequence joins TRBV7-2 and TRBJ2-1; D is uncertain. CDR3 length: 14 amino acids. Germline assignment: CDR1 SGHTA and CDR2 FQGNSA. Trimming pared 1 base from V and 4 bases from J, leaving 8 bases between. CDR3 DNA: TGTGCCAGCAGCTTAGACCCGACATACAATGAGCAGTTCTTC. Residues: CASSLDPTYNEQFF.

This clonotype was counted at least ten times. The chain joins TRBV20-1 to TRBJ1-2; D unresolved. The V gene lost 0 bases and the J gene lost 2 bases, with 10 bases spanning the gap. The CDR3 is made up of 14 amino acids. Germline V lookup: CDR1 DFQATT, CDR2 SNEGSKA (reference sequence). For the CDR3, the DNA is TGCAGTGCTAGAGATCAAGGCGGGAACTATGGCTACACCTTC. It codes for CSARDQGGNYGYTF.

In this sample, this clonotype turned up many times. CDR3 nucleotides: TGCGCCAGCAGCTTGGATGGGGTTTCGGGCACTGAAGCTTTCTTT. It yields the protein CASSLDGVSGTEAFF. This chain joins TRBV5-1 and TRBJ1-1, with D uncertain. The CDR3 totals 15 residues. The germline V and J ends were trimmed by 0 bases and 4 bases, with 13 bases remaining between them. CDR1 and CDR2 from the germline V gene are SGHRS and YFSETQ. Based on the CDR3 plus reference TRBV5-1 and TRBJ1-1, the full variable domain is KAGVTQTPRYLIKTRGQQVTLSCSPISGHRSVSWYQQTPGQGLQFLFEYFSETQRNKGNFPGRFSGRQFSNSRSEMNVSTLELGDSALYLCASSLDGVSGTEAFFGQGTRLTVV.

This clonotype was found many times. The rearrangement joins TRBV4-1 to TRBJ2-1, with 11 bases matching TRBD2. J lost 7 bases, V lost 2 bases, and 7 bases had no gene match. Germline assignment: CDR1 MGHRA and CDR2 YSYEKL. The CDR3 is 16 amino acids. The CDR3 bases are TGCGCCAGCAGCCAAACACTAGCGGGGGCTGAAAATGAGCAGTTCTTC. Encoded protein: CASSQTLAGAENEQFF.

This clonotype appeared a few times. The V gene is TRBV5-1, the J gene TRBJ2-7; D may match TRBD1 or TRBD2 (6 bases each). The CDR3 spans 15 residues. Looked up from germline, CDR1 is SGHRS and CDR2 is YFSETQ. V was cut by 4 bases and J by 5 bases, with 19 bases left in between. Here the CDR3 reads CASSPGAQTEDEQYF. The DNA of the CDR3 is TGCGCCAGCAGCCCGGGGGCCCAAACTGAGGACGAGCAGTACTTC.

This clonotype was seen repeatedly, ten times or more. The genes are TRBV30 and TRBJ2-2, with a possible D match to TRBD1 (6 bases). Germline loops: CDR1 GTSNPN, CDR2 SVGIG (reference sequence). The germline V and J ends were trimmed by 2 bases and 7 bases, with 11 bases remaining between them. This CDR3 is 13 amino acids long. In DNA, the CDR3 is TGTGCCTGGAGTACGCAGGGGTACGGGGAGCTGTTTTTT. This encodes CAWSTQGYGELFF.

There are many counts of this clonotype. The chain combines TRBV5-1 with TRBJ2-1; TRBD2 matches at 12 bases. CDR1 is SGHRS, CDR2 YFSETQ, per germline. Trimming cost V 4 bases and J 13 bases; bases outside gene matches: 12. The CDR3 runs to 15 residues. The CDR3 DNA follows: TGCGCCAGCAGCCAGTCCGGGACTAGCGGGCAAGACCAGTTCTTC. Translation gives CASSQSGTSGQDQFF. The full variable domain, in which reference TRBV5-1 and TRBJ2-1 provide the parts outside the CDR3, is KAGVTQTPRYLIKTRGQQVTLSCSPISGHRSVSWYQQTPGQGLQFLFEYFSETQRNKGNFPGRFSGRQFSNSRSEMNVSTLELGDSALYLCASSQSGTSGQDQFFGPGTRLTVL.

This chain joins TRBV7-2 and TRBJ2-7; D might be TRBD2 (5 bases). Trimming took 2 bases from V and 1 from J, leaving 9 bases between them. This CDR3 is 14 amino acids long. Germline assignment: CDR1 SGHTA and CDR2 FQGNSA. CDR3 DNA sequence: TGTGCCAGCAGCTTATTAGGGAGATCCTACGAGCAGTACTTC. Residues: CASSLLGRSYEQYF.

This clonotype was detected ten times or more. J is TRBJ2-7 and V is TRBV5-1; D is unresolved. This CDR3 is 16 amino acids long. The V gene lost 6 bases and the J gene lost 3 bases, with 22 bases spanning the gap. The germline CDR1 and CDR2 sequences are SGHRS and YFSETQ. The CDR3 reads CASKSSQAERIYEQYF. Here the CDR3 DNA reads TGCGCCAGCAAGTCTTCCCAGGCAGAGAGGATCTACGAGCAGTACTTC.